This T cell receptor beta chain is drawn from a study of identical twins. Whole-study findings and limits: The authors noted that invariant MAIT and iNKT cells could partly confound zero-insertion analyses.

CDR3 size: 14 residues. J was trimmed by 6 bases and V by 6 bases; bases with no gene match: 3. Germline V gives CDR1 SQVTM, CDR2 ANQGSEA. Addition of a universal primer site occurred through template switching, and cDNA carried unique molecular identifiers. TCRdb reprocessed the 5' RACE reads with MiXCR, giving one entry per CDR3 protein. This table has 450,000 to 650,000 distinct CDR3 sequences, roughly 9.5% appearing once. This clonotype was seen many times. Its antigen is unidentified. These data were also filed under a second study, of yellow fever vaccine responses in identical twins.

The receptor comes from a woman aged 18 to 35 in good health. The V gene is TRBV29-1, the J gene TRBJ2-1; 15 nucleotides agree with TRBD2. The material sequenced was PBMCs. CDR3 amino acids: CSVGLAGGVNEQFF. For the CDR3, the DNA is TGCAGCGTCGGACTAGCGGGAGGGGTCAATGAGCAGTTCTTC.